The sequence of this TCR beta chain was determined in a study of shared clonotypes between healthy human individuals. Germline CDR1 and CDR2: MDHEN and SYDVKM. The CDR3 has 14 amino acids. The V end was cut by 6 bases, the J end by 7 bases, with 19 bases between. Generated by immunoSEQ multiplex PCR, the TCRdb table keeps only in-frame clones and is missing some. The sample holds around 1,000,000 clones, 60% to 85% seen once. V gene TRBV28 combines with J gene TRBJ2-7; possible D gene TRBD1, 6 bases. This clonotype was sampled from a man younger than 30 in good health. Some clones in this sample may be carry-over from other donors' samples. Sequencing was done on a sample of memory CD4+ T cells from PBMCs. Subset given: CD45RA-negative fraction. CDR3: CASSEPGQPREQYF. The CDR3 DNA reads TGTGCCAGCAGCGAACCGGGACAACCTAGGGAGCAGTACTTC.